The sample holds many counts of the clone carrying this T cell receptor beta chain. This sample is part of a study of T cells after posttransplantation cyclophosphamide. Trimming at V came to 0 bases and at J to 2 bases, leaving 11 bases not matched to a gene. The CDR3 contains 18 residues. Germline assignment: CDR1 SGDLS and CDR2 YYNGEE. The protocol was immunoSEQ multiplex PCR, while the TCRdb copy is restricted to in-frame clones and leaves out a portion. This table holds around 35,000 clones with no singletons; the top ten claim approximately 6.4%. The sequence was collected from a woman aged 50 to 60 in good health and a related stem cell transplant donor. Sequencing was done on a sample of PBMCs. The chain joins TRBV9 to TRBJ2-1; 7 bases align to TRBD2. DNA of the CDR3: TGTGCCAGCAGCGTAGCCAGCGGGATACTGCTACCCTACAATGAGCAGTTCTTC. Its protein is CASSVASGILLPYNEQFF.